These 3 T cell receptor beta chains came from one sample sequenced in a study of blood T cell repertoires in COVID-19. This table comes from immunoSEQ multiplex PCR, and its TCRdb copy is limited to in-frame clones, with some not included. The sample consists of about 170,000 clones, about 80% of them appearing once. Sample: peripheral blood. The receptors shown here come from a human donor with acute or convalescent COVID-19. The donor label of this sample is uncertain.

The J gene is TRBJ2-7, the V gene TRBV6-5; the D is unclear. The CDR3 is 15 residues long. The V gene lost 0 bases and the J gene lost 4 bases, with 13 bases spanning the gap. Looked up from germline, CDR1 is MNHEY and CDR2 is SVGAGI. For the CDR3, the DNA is TGTGCCAGCAGTTACTCAGGCCAGGTTAGATACGAGCAGTACTTC. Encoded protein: CASSYSGQVRYEQYF.

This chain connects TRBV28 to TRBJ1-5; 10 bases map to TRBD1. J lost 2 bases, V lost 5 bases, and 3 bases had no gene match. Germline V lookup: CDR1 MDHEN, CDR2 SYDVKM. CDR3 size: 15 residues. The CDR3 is CASSAGTGGNQPQHF. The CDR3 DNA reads TGTGCCAGCAGTGCCGGGACAGGGGGCAATCAGCCCCAGCATTTT.

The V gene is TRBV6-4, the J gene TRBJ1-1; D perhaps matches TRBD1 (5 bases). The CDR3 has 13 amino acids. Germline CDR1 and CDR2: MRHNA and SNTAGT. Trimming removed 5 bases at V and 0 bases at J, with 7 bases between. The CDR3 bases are TGTGCCAGCAGTCGACAGATGAACACTGAAGCTTTCTTT. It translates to CASSRQMNTEAFF.